This TCR beta chain was documented in a study of T-cell reconstitution after alpha-beta-depleted transplantation in children. Regarding the study as a whole: T-cell numbers and diversity, one year after transplant, stemmed largely from T cells that were newly produced. There were reportedly several hundred expanded graft clones from which alpha-beta T cells came about two months after transplant.

CDR1 and CDR2 (germline): LNHNV, YYDKDF (reference sequence). This CDR3 spans 16 amino acids. The J segment lost 2 bases and the V segment lost 1 base, leaving 5 bases of the junction unmatched. This clonotype was seen only a few times. As yet, its antigen is unknown. Unique molecular identifiers were incorporated during preparation of the TCRbeta library. From the PCR reads, TCRdb called clonotypes with MiXCR, one entry per CDR3 protein. In the table there are 100,000 to 150,000 distinct CDR3 sequences, roughly 23% of which are singletons. The source was PBMCs, mostly from graft donor cells, collected 180 days after TCRalphabeta/CD19-depleted stem cell transplant. This chain uses TRBV15 with TRBJ2-1; 7 bases are shared with TRBD1. The origin of this receptor is a male patient aged 2 to 9 who had a stem cell transplant for chronic granulomatous disease, so the T cells may come from the graft donor. CDR3 DNA sequence: TGTGCCACCAGCAGAGCCCCGGGACAGACCTACAATGAGCAGTTCTTC. Protein: CATSRAPGQTYNEQFF.